This T cell receptor beta chain was obtained from a study of blood T cell repertoires in COVID-19. Study overall: The United States, Italy and Spain supplied acute and convalescent COVID-19 samples. Sources were T cells, B-cell-depleted T cells, or PBMCs; the material itself was cDNA or gDNA.

During active infection, Seattle patients enrolled and were then monitored through disease. In the authors' methods: Nucleated cell counts were estimated from reference gene primer amplification. The assay was immunoSEQ multiplex PCR, and TCRdb's table has in-frame clones only and misses some. V and J calls and clone size are as listed in that table; D and trimming were resolved from the DNA. The data show under 250,000 clones, around 89% seen once. The CDR3 consists of 14 residues. Germline CDR1 reads SGHDT; CDR2 reads YYEEEE. The V and J ends lost 5 bases and 7 bases, in that order; junction bases with no gene match: 6.

The sample taken for sequencing was peripheral blood. The TCR comes from a man younger than 40 with COVID-19, enrolled during active disease. The V call is TRBV5-6, the J call TRBJ1-4; 9 bases align to TRBD1. The CDR3 DNA reads as TGTGCCAGCAGTTGGGGACAGGGAGGTGAAAAACTGTTTTTT. It translates to CASSWGQGGEKLFF.